These T cell receptor beta chains were read from a single sample in a study of blood T cell repertoires in COVID-19. The repertoire was sequenced with immunoSEQ multiplex PCR; TCRdb's copy has only in-frame clones and lacks some. The table has about 180,000 clones, roughly 85% seen once. Specimen: peripheral blood. The receptors shown here come from a man aged 55 to 69 with acute or convalescent COVID-19. Both conserved end residues are part of each CDR3. The D gene is left open where the match is weak. Rows give clone size only sometimes, using once, few, many, or a class for an expanded clone.

J gene: TRBJ2-7; V gene: TRBV29-1; D gene: .; clone size: .; CDR3 protein: CSVASGRGATYEQYF; CDR3 DNA: TGCAGCGTTGCTTCGGGGAGAGGTGCCACCTACGAGCAGTACTTC
J gene: TRBJ1-1; V gene: TRBV28; D gene: TRBD1; clone size: .; CDR3 protein: CASIDDRGDGTEAFF; CDR3 DNA: TGTGCCAGCATCGACGACAGGGGCGACGGCACTGAAGCTTTCTTT
J gene: TRBJ2-1; V gene: TRBV25-1; D gene: TRBD2; clone size: .; CDR3 protein: CASSEGGSGRAFEQFF; CDR3 DNA: TGTGCCAGCAGTGAAGGGGGGAGCGGGAGGGCTTTTGAGCAGTTCTTC
J gene: TRBJ1-5; V gene: TRBV19; D gene: .; clone size: few; CDR3 protein: CASSLQGLNQPQHF; CDR3 DNA: TGTGCCAGTAGTCTCCAGGGTCTCAATCAGCCCCAGCATTTT
J gene: TRBJ2-2; V gene: TRBV11-3; D gene: TRBD1; clone size: .; CDR3 protein: CASSSPTGQGDTGELFF; CDR3 DNA: TGTGCCAGCAGCTCTCCTACAGGACAGGGGGACACCGGGGAGCTGTTTTTT
J gene: TRBJ2-7; V gene: TRBV7-2; D gene: .; clone size: .; CDR3 protein: CASKKTWGYPIRDEQYF; CDR3 DNA: TGTGCCAGCAAAAAAACGTGGGGCTACCCTATTAGGGACGAGCAGTACTTC
J gene: TRBJ2-5; V gene: TRBV29-1; D gene: TRBD1; clone size: .; CDR3 protein: CSVTVDRGGRTQYF; CDR3 DNA: TGCAGCGTGACTGTGGACAGGGGGGGTCGGACCCAGTACTTC
J gene: TRBJ1-6; V gene: TRBV15; D gene: TRBD1; clone size: .; CDR3 protein: CATSRDNRDRGSPLHF; CDR3 DNA: TGTGCCACCAGCAGAGATAACCGGGACAGGGGCTCACCCCTCCACTTT
J gene: TRBJ2-1; V gene: TRBV28; D gene: TRBD2; clone size: .; CDR3 protein: CASSLDWGLGSNEQFF; CDR3 DNA: TGTGCCAGCAGTTTAGATTGGGGACTAGGTTCTAATGAGCAGTTCTTC
J gene: TRBJ2-2; V gene: TRBV18; D gene: .; clone size: .; CDR3 protein: CASSRDLTNTGELFF; CDR3 DNA: TGTGCCAGCTCACGGGACTTAACGAACACCGGGGAGCTGTTTTTT
J gene: TRBJ2-3; V gene: TRBV28; D gene: .; clone size: .; CDR3 protein: CASSRLGRVVTDTQYF; CDR3 DNA: TGTGCCAGCAGTCGTTTGGGCAGGGTCGTAACAGATACGCAGTATTTT
J gene: TRBJ2-2; V gene: TRBV9; D gene: .; clone size: once; CDR3 protein: CASRPTYIGELFF; CDR3 DNA: TGTGCCAGCAGGCCAACTTATATCGGGGAGCTGTTTTTT
J gene: TRBJ2-3; V gene: TRBV5-1; D gene: TRBD2; clone size: .; CDR3 protein: CASSPPPTGTSPLSTDTQYF; CDR3 DNA: TGCGCCAGCAGCCCACCTCCTACCGGGACTAGCCCTCTTAGCACAGATACGCAGTATTTT
J gene: TRBJ1-6; V gene: TRBV4-3; D gene: TRBD1; clone size: .; CDR3 protein: CASSQEGTGASYNSPLHF; CDR3 DNA: TGCGCCAGCAGCCAAGAGGGGACAGGGGCCTCCTATAATTCACCCCTCCACTTT
J gene: TRBJ2-1; V gene: TRBV5-1; D gene: TRBD1; clone size: .; CDR3 protein: CASSSRTGSYNEQFF; CDR3 DNA: TGCGCCAGCAGCTCAAGGACAGGGTCCTACAATGAGCAGTTCTTC
J gene: TRBJ1-5; V gene: TRBV28; D gene: .; clone size: .; CDR3 protein: CASTNNLLIMGHAQHF; CDR3 DNA: TGTGCCAGCACCAACAATTTGCTAATCATGGGCCATGCCCAGCATTTT
J gene: TRBJ2-1; V gene: TRBV7-2; D gene: TRBD2; clone size: .; CDR3 protein: CASSFLTSGGNEQFF; CDR3 DNA: TGTGCCAGCAGCTTTCTTACTAGCGGGGGGAATGAGCAGTTCTTC
J gene: TRBJ2-3; V gene: TRBV10-3; D gene: .; clone size: once; CDR3 protein: CAISAGRGSDTQYF; CDR3 DNA: TGTGCCATCAGCGCGGGCCGGGGGAGTGATACGCAGTATTTT
J gene: TRBJ2-1; V gene: TRBV6-5; D gene: .; clone size: once; CDR3 protein: CASSPRQRYNEQFF; CDR3 DNA: TGTGCCAGCAGTCCTAGACAGCGCTACAATGAGCAGTTCTTC
J gene: TRBJ1-1; V gene: TRBV21-1; D gene: .; clone size: .; CDR3 protein: CASSKVGRPDTEAFF; CDR3 DNA: TGTGCCAGCAGCAAAGTTGGGCGCCCGGACACTGAAGCTTTCTTT
J gene: TRBJ1-2; V gene: TRBV7-9; D gene: .; clone size: .; CDR3 protein: CASSFEEGRGYTF; CDR3 DNA: TGTGCCAGCAGCTTTGAGGAGGGAAGGGGCTACACCTTC
J gene: TRBJ1-3; V gene: TRBV5-4; D gene: .; clone size: .; CDR3 protein: CASSFSQGAGNTIYF; CDR3 DNA: TGTGCCAGCAGCTTCTCGCAGGGCGCTGGAAACACCATATATTTT
J gene: TRBJ2-1; V gene: TRBV9; D gene: .; clone size: few; CDR3 protein: CASSVVGVPHNEQFF; CDR3 DNA: TGTGCCAGCAGCGTAGTTGGAGTTCCGCACAATGAGCAGTTCTTC
J gene: TRBJ1-1; V gene: TRBV25-1; D gene: .; clone size: .; CDR3 protein: CASRHLRGNTEAFF; CDR3 DNA: TGTGCCAGCAGACACCTTCGGGGGAACACTGAAGCTTTCTTT
J gene: TRBJ2-1; V gene: TRBV3-1/TRBV3-2; D gene: TRBD2; clone size: .; CDR3 protein: CASSQENTGTINNEQFF; CDR3 DNA: TGTGCCAGCAGCCAAGAGAACACCGGGACTATAAACAATGAGCAGTTCTTC
J gene: TRBJ1-2; V gene: TRBV6-5; D gene: TRBD1; clone size: once; CDR3 protein: CASSYLQDRVYGYTF; CDR3 DNA: TGTGCCAGCAGTTACCTCCAGGACAGGGTCTATGGCTACACCTTC
J gene: TRBJ2-5; V gene: TRBV7-9; D gene: TRBD1; clone size: .; CDR3 protein: CASSVGQGVGTQYF; CDR3 DNA: TGTGCCAGCAGCGTTGGACAGGGGGTGGGGACCCAGTACTTC
J gene: TRBJ1-2; V gene: TRBV7-9; D gene: TRBD1; clone size: .; CDR3 protein: CAGDQGQYGYTF; CDR3 DNA: TGTGCCGGAGATCAGGGACAGTATGGCTACACCTTC
J gene: TRBJ1-3; V gene: TRBV21-1; D gene: .; clone size: .; CDR3 protein: CASSGRQDQSGNTIYF; CDR3 DNA: TGTGCCAGCAGCGGCCGACAGGATCAATCTGGAAACACCATATATTTT
J gene: TRBJ2-1; V gene: TRBV27; D gene: TRBD2; clone size: .; CDR3 protein: CASSAWTSGKGNEQFF; CDR3 DNA: TGTGCCAGCAGTGCCTGGACTAGCGGGAAGGGCAATGAGCAGTTCTTC
J gene: TRBJ2-3; V gene: TRBV4-1; D gene: .; clone size: .; CDR3 protein: CASSQVGGTSTDTQYF; CDR3 DNA: TGCGCCAGCAGCCAAGTCGGCGGGACTAGCACAGATACGCAGTATTTT
J gene: TRBJ1-1; V gene: TRBV19; D gene: TRBD1; clone size: .; CDR3 protein: CASSPTGTVNTEAFF; CDR3 DNA: TGTGCCAGTAGTCCAACCGGGACAGTGAACACTGAAGCTTTCTTT
J gene: TRBJ1-5; V gene: TRBV7-9; D gene: .; clone size: .; CDR3 protein: CASSNQGVGNQPQHF; CDR3 DNA: TGTGCCAGCAGTAACCAGGGTGTGGGCAATCAGCCCCAGCATTTT
J gene: TRBJ2-1; V gene: TRBV19; D gene: TRBD2; clone size: .; CDR3 protein: CASRTTSGRGGVSYNEQFF; CDR3 DNA: TGTGCCAGTAGGACAACTAGCGGGAGAGGGGGGGTCTCCTACAATGAGCAGTTCTTC
J gene: TRBJ2-3; V gene: TRBV5-1; D gene: .; clone size: .; CDR3 protein: CASSLARDTDTQYF; CDR3 DNA: TGCGCCAGCAGCCTAGCCCGGGACACAGATACGCAGTATTTT
J gene: TRBJ1-6; V gene: TRBV27; D gene: .; clone size: few; CDR3 protein: CASSFSKRGEAPLHF; CDR3 DNA: TGTGCCAGCAGTTTTAGCAAAAGGGGTGAGGCACCCCTCCACTTT
J gene: TRBJ2-1; V gene: TRBV18; D gene: TRBD2; clone size: few; CDR3 protein: CASSRGLAVYNEQFF; CDR3 DNA: TGTGCCAGCTCACGGGGACTAGCCGTTTACAATGAGCAGTTCTTC
J gene: TRBJ2-7; V gene: TRBV6-1; D gene: .; clone size: .; CDR3 protein: CASSDNRLFYEQYF; CDR3 DNA: TGTGCCAGCAGTGACAACAGGTTGTTCTACGAGCAGTACTTC
J gene: TRBJ2-1; V gene: TRBV7-3; D gene: .; clone size: .; CDR3 protein: CASSSLAGSYNEQFF; CDR3 DNA: TGTGCCAGCAGCTCTCTCGCGGGCTCCTACAATGAGCAGTTCTTC
J gene: TRBJ2-7; V gene: TRBV13; D gene: .; clone size: .; CDR3 protein: CASSLALLKAGQYF; CDR3 DNA: TGTGCCAGCAGCTTAGCCCTACTTAAAGCCGGGCAGTACTTC
J gene: TRBJ2-2; V gene: TRBV5-4; D gene: TRBD1; clone size: .; CDR3 protein: CASSSDRKGAGELFF; CDR3 DNA: TGTGCCAGCAGCTCGGACAGGAAGGGGGCCGGGGAGCTGTTTTTT
J gene: TRBJ2-3; V gene: TRBV9; D gene: TRBD2; clone size: .; CDR3 protein: CASSVSGSGTDTQYF; CDR3 DNA: TGTGCCAGCAGCGTTAGCGGGAGTGGCACAGATACGCAGTATTTT
J gene: TRBJ2-1; V gene: TRBV7-2; D gene: TRBD2; clone size: .; CDR3 protein: CASSSSRTSGRNEQFF; CDR3 DNA: TGTGCCAGCAGCTCAAGCCGGACTAGCGGGAGAAATGAGCAGTTCTTC
J gene: TRBJ2-6; V gene: TRBV27; D gene: .; clone size: .; CDR3 protein: CASSYKRISSGANVLTF; CDR3 DNA: TGTGCCAGCAGTTACAAGCGGATAAGCTCTGGGGCCAACGTCCTGACTTTC